These 18 T cell receptor beta chains were all obtained from the same sample, sequenced in a study of early T cells in non-severe SARS-CoV-2 infection. TCRdb re-derived calls from the 5' RACE reads in MiXCR, one entry per CDR3 protein. In the table there are 50,000 to 65,000 distinct CDR3 sequences, 7% to 10% of which are singletons. The specimen was whole blood. These TCRs come from an adult who was a healthcare worker with PCR-confirmed SARS-CoV-2 infection or an uninfected control (not recorded which).

Only a few counts were recorded for this clonotype. The chain employs TRBV7-2 and TRBJ1-2, with D unclear. This CDR3 has 12 residues. Germline V gene data show CDR1 as SGHTA and CDR2 as FQGNSA. The V and J ends lost 1 base and 7 bases respectively, with 7 bases between them. Here the CDR3 DNA reads TGTGCCAGCAGCTTAGTTCCCCGTGGCTACACCTTC. Translating gives CASSLVPRGYTF.

The rearrangement links TRBV20-1 to TRBJ2-3; 10 bases match TRBD2. The V gene end was trimmed by 3 bases and the J gene end by 3 bases; junction bases not matched to a gene: 9. Germline V lookup: CDR1 DFQATT, CDR2 SNEGSKA (reference sequence). The CDR3 has 16 residues. The CDR3 loop is CSASAGTSDNTDTQYF. In DNA form, the CDR3 reads TGCAGTGCTAGCGCCGGGACTAGCGATAATACAGATACGCAGTATTTT.

This clonotype came up a few times. The chain recombines TRBV5-1 with TRBJ2-7; D is perhaps TRBD2 (6 bases). This CDR3 is built from 16 residues. V was shortened by 2 bases and J by 0 bases, with 15 bases between the two germline ends. Germline CDR1 and CDR2: SGHRS and YFSETQ. CDR3 nucleotides: TGCGCCAGCAGCTTTGTTCCGGACGGGAGCTCCTACGAGCAGTACTTC. Its protein product is CASSFVPDGSSYEQYF.

This clonotype was counted at least ten times. The V and J genes are TRBV29-1 and TRBJ2-4, with D perhaps matching TRBD1 (5 bases). The CDR3 has 13 amino acids. Germline loops: CDR1 SQVTM, CDR2 ANQGSEA. Trimming pared 1 base from V and 8 bases from J, leaving 12 bases between. The CDR3 loop is CSVEAPGKDIQYF. For the CDR3, the DNA is TGCAGCGTTGAAGCCCCAGGGAAGGACATTCAGTACTTC.

This clonotype was detected ten times or more. This rearrangement joins TRBV2 to TRBJ1-6; D possibly corresponds to TRBD1 (5 bases). Germline V gene sequence: CDR1 SNHLY, CDR2 FYNNEI. Trimming removed 8 bases from V and 7 bases from J, with 9 bases in between. This CDR3 is 12 amino acids long. CDR3 sequence reads: CASGTGNSPLHF. The CDR3 coding sequence is TGTGCCAGCGGGACGGGGAATTCACCCCTCCACTTT.

This clonotype was seen at least ten times. The CDR3 DNA follows: TGTGCCAGCAGTCTTGTTCTTGACGAGCAGTACTTC. The encoded protein is CASSLVLDEQYF. The V gene is TRBV11-2, the J gene TRBJ2-7; D gene uncertain. This CDR3 has 12 amino acids. Germline V lookup: CDR1 SGHAT, CDR2 FQNNGV. V dropped 6 bases and J dropped 5 bases, with 11 bases sitting between them.

This clonotype was recorded many times. This sequence joins TRBV5-1 and TRBJ2-7; D is unresolved. V lost 1 base, J lost 1 base, and 6 bases lay in between. The germline gives CDR1 SGHRS, CDR2 YFSETQ. This CDR3 region has 13 residues. For the CDR3, the DNA is TGCGCCAGCAGCTTGACTACGTCCTACGAGCAGTACTTC. Its protein product is CASSLTTSYEQYF.

The chain employs TRBV9 and TRBJ2-7; 10 nucleotides line up with TRBD1. Looked up from germline, CDR1 is SGDLS and CDR2 is YYNGEE. The ends lost 0 bases at V and 6 bases at J; junction bases unmatched: 6. The CDR3 extends over 15 amino acids. The CDR3 DNA reads TGTGCCAGCAGCGTAGAATGGGACAGGGGCCGCGAGCAGTACTTC. This codes for CASSVEWDRGREQYF.

The CDR3 is CASSYRGGNQPQHF. DNA for the CDR3: TGTGCCAGCAGTTACCGGGGGGGCAATCAGCCCCAGCATTTT. The chain has TRBV6-6 and TRBJ1-5, with a tentative D call TRBD1 (5 bases). Between the trimmed V and J ends, which lost 2 bases and 2 bases, there was a span of 7 bases. The CDR3 runs to 14 residues. Looked up from germline, CDR1 is MNHNY and CDR2 is SVGAGI (reference sequence).

The sample holds many counts of this clonotype. The chain has TRBV7-3 and TRBJ2-1, with 11 bases fitting TRBD2. V was clipped by 5 bases and J by 2 bases; unmatched bases: 2. The CDR3 loop spans 15 amino acids. Germline assignment: CDR1 SGHTA and CDR2 FQGTGA. The CDR3 coding sequence is TGTGCCAGCAGCATACTAGCGGGAGCCTACAATGAGCAGTTCTTC. Translation gives CASSILAGAYNEQFF.

This clonotype was found many times. The chain carries TRBV28 and TRBJ1-4; D is possibly TRBD1 (6 bases). Germline CDR1 reads MDHEN; CDR2 reads SYDVKM. V was trimmed by 4 bases and J by 4 bases, leaving 16 bases between them. The CDR3 length is 16 residues. The CDR3 coding sequence is TGTGCCAGCAGTTCTTCAGGACAGTCCAATAATGAAAAACTGTTTTTT. This encodes CASSSSGQSNNEKLFF.

This clonotype has ten or more counts. The chain employs TRBV20-1 and TRBJ2-7; 10 nucleotides agree with TRBD2. V lost 4 bases, J lost 0 bases, and 6 bases stayed unmatched. Germline CDR1 is DFQATT and CDR2 is SNEGSKA (reference sequence). The CDR3 is made up of 15 amino acids. This CDR3 reads CSAIELAGSSYEQYF. For the CDR3, the DNA is TGCAGTGCTATTGAACTAGCGGGGAGCTCCTACGAGCAGTACTTC.

In its sample, this clonotype was seen many times. The rearrangement links TRBV5-8 to TRBJ2-2, with D perhaps TRBD1 (5 bases). The CDR3 totals 18 residues. Germline-derived CDR1 and CDR2 are SGHTS and YDEGEE. V was shortened by 3 bases and J by 5 bases, with 23 bases between the two germline ends. The CDR3 nucleotides read TGTGCCAGCAGCTCCCCATTGGTGTTGGACATCCATACCGGGGAGCTGTTTTTT. The encoded protein is CASSSPLVLDIHTGELFF.

This clonotype was detected many times. The chain couples TRBV19 to TRBJ2-2; perhaps TRBD2 as D (5 bases). CDR1 is LNHDA and CDR2 is SQIVND in the germline V gene (reference sequence). CDR3 length: 16 residues. Deletions cut 3 bases from V and 3 bases from J, with 14 bases between. The CDR3 loop reads CASSMLSRTYTGELFF. In DNA form, the CDR3 reads TGTGCCAGTAGTATGTTAAGTCGGACTTACACCGGGGAGCTGTTTTTT.

This clonotype was picked up many times. CDR3 bases: TGTGCCTGGAGTTCGACAGGCGTTTATGGCTACACCTTC. Protein sequence: CAWSSTGVYGYTF. The rearrangement links TRBV30 to TRBJ1-2; possible D gene TRBD1, 6 bases. CDR1 and CDR2 (germline): GTSNPN, SVGIG (reference sequence). The length of the CDR3 is 13 residues. Trimming removed 2 bases from V and 5 bases from J, with 12 bases in between.

This clonotype was seen many times. The chain recombines TRBV5-1 with TRBJ1-1; D not certain. V gave up 5 bases and J gave up 2 bases, with 10 bases separating them. CDR3 length: 13 residues. Germline lookup yields CDR1 SGHRS and CDR2 YFSETQ. CDR3 protein: CASSSQENTEAFF. Written as DNA, the CDR3 is TGCGCCAGCAGTTCTCAGGAAAACACTGAAGCTTTCTTT.

There are a few counts of this clonotype. The rearrangement uses TRBV3-1 and TRBJ2-7, with D hard to call. V was pared by 1 base and J by 4 bases, with 11 bases between. The CDR3 totals 14 residues. From germline, CDR1 is LGHDT and CDR2 YNNKEL (reference sequence). CDR3 in amino acids: CASSQGYLSYEQYF. The DNA for the CDR3 is TGTGCCAGCAGCCAAGGGTATCTATCTTACGAGCAGTACTTC.

This clonotype occurred many times. The rearrangement joins TRBV7-2 to TRBJ2-7, with 13 positions matching TRBD2. The germline V gene encodes CDR1 SGHTA and CDR2 FQGNSA. This CDR3 has 14 residues. V shed 4 bases, J shed 4 bases, and the junction held 1 base outside the gene matches. CDR3 nucleotides: TGTGCCAGCAGCTCGACTAGCGGGAGGTACGAGCAGTACTTC. This gives the protein CASSSTSGRYEQYF.